This is a list of T cell receptor beta chains from one sample in a study of T cell changes during pregnancy in multiple sclerosis. Using immunoSEQ multiplex PCR, the repertoire was profiled, and TCRdb retains in-frame clones only, with some absent. The sample lists roughly 40,000 clones; just under 95% were seen once. The sequencing here drew on CD4+ T cells from peripheral blood mononuclear cells, taken in the first trimester of pregnancy. The receptors derive from a female donor with multiple sclerosis, enrolled in a pregnancy study. The CDR3 runs from the conserved cysteine through the conserved F or W. The D gene is left open where the match is weak.

V: TRBV6-5
J: TRBJ1-2
D: TRBD1
CDR3: CASEGAYGYTF
DNA: TGTGCCAGCGAGGGGGCGTATGGCTACACCTTC

V: TRBV6-5
J: TRBJ2-7
D: TRBD1
CDR3: CASRPGTGSHEQYF
DNA: TGTGCCAGCCGCCCCGGGACAGGGTCCCACGAGCAGTACTTC

V: TRBV6-5
J: TRBJ2-7
D: NA
CDR3: CASSSLYEQYF
DNA: TGTGCCAGCAGTTCCCTCTACGAGCAGTACTTC

V: TRBV7-9
J: TRBJ1-2
D: TRBD1
CDR3: CASSRTGAPGGYTF
DNA: TGTGCCAGCAGCCGAACAGGGGCTCCTGGGGGCTACACCTTC

V: TRBV15
J: TRBJ2-2
D: NA
CDR3: CATSRDSGAGELFF
DNA: TGTGCCACCAGCAGAGACTCAGGGGCCGGGGAGCTGTTTTTT

V: TRBV6-1
J: TRBJ1-2
D: NA
CDR3: CASRDLGRDYGYTF
DNA: TGTGCCAGCAGGGACTTAGGACGGGACTATGGCTACACCTTC

V: TRBV5-6
J: TRBJ2-1
D: NA
CDR3: CASSPTGIASSYNEQFF
DNA: TGTGCCAGCAGCCCTACAGGGATCGCTAGCTCCTACAATGAGCAGTTCTTC

V: TRBV7-2
J: TRBJ1-2
D: TRBD1
CDR3: CASTTGPGQNYGYTF
DNA: TGTGCCAGCACCACGGGCCCGGGACAGAACTATGGCTACACCTTC

V: TRBV19
J: TRBJ2-7
D: NA
CDR3: CASSIERGLTYEQYF
DNA: TGTGCCAGTAGTATAGAAAGGGGCTTAACCTACGAGCAGTACTTC

V: TRBV28
J: TRBJ1-5
D: NA
CDR3: CATGVNGNQPQHF
DNA: TGTGCCACGGGAGTGAACGGCAATCAGCCCCAGCATTTT

V: TRBV15
J: TRBJ2-5
D: TRBD1
CDR3: CATSRGGQGAETQYF
DNA: TGTGCCACCAGCAGAGGGGGACAGGGAGCAGAGACCCAGTACTTC

V: TRBV7-8
J: TRBJ1-1
D: TRBD1
CDR3: CASSLTGAEAFF
DNA: TGTGCCAGCAGCTTGACAGGGGCTGAAGCTTTCTTT

V: TRBV28
J: TRBJ1-3
D: NA
CDR3: CASSLQGAGNTIYF
DNA: TGTGCCAGCAGTCTACAGGGCGCCGGAAACACCATATATTTT

V: TRBV29-1
J: TRBJ2-3
D: NA
CDR3: CSVTSTADTQYF
DNA: TGCAGCGTTACCTCGACAGCAGATACGCAGTATTTT

V: TRBV6-4
J: TRBJ1-1
D: NA
CDR3: CASSAQPKGTEAFF
DNA: TGTGCCAGCAGTGCGCAACCAAAGGGGACTGAAGCTTTCTTT

V: TRBV14
J: TRBJ2-1
D: NA
CDR3: CASSQRLGLSDNEQFF
DNA: TGTGCCAGCAGCCAAAGATTGGGACTGTCTGACAATGAGCAGTTCTTC

V: TRBV6-5
J: TRBJ2-7
D: TRBD2
CDR3: CASSYRTSGRRDEQYF
DNA: TGTGCCAGCAGTTACCGAACTAGCGGGAGGCGAGACGAGCAGTACTTC

V: TRBV7-2
J: TRBJ1-5
D: NA
CDR3: CASSPNPGFNQPQHF
DNA: TGTGCCAGCAGCCCGAATCCGGGATTCAATCAGCCCCAGCATTTT

V: TRBV27
J: TRBJ2-3
D: TRBD2
CDR3: CASSLRGLAGGGDTQYF
DNA: TGTGCCAGCAGTTTACGGGGCCTAGCGGGAGGAGGAGATACGCAGTATTTT

V: TRBV5-1
J: TRBJ2-7
D: TRBD2
CDR3: CASSFMVLAGGPPYEQYF
DNA: TGCGCCAGCAGCTTTATGGTACTAGCGGGAGGGCCTCCCTACGAGCAGTACTTC

V: TRBV28
J: TRBJ1-5
D: NA
CDR3: CASHPSGISNQPQHF
DNA: TGTGCCAGCCACCCGTCGGGGATTAGCAATCAGCCCCAGCATTTT

V: TRBV28
J: TRBJ1-1
D: TRBD1
CDR3: CASSLLDRGLRAEAFF
DNA: TGTGCCAGCAGTTTACTGGACAGGGGGCTACGAGCTGAAGCTTTCTTT

V: TRBV7-2
J: TRBJ2-7
D: TRBD1
CDR3: CASSLVGTGYEQYF
DNA: TGTGCCAGCAGCTTAGTAGGGACAGGGTACGAGCAGTACTTC

V: TRBV7-6
J: TRBJ1-1
D: NA
CDR3: CASSLVTGNEAFF
DNA: TGTGCCAGCAGCTTAGTAACAGGCAATGAAGCTTTCTTT